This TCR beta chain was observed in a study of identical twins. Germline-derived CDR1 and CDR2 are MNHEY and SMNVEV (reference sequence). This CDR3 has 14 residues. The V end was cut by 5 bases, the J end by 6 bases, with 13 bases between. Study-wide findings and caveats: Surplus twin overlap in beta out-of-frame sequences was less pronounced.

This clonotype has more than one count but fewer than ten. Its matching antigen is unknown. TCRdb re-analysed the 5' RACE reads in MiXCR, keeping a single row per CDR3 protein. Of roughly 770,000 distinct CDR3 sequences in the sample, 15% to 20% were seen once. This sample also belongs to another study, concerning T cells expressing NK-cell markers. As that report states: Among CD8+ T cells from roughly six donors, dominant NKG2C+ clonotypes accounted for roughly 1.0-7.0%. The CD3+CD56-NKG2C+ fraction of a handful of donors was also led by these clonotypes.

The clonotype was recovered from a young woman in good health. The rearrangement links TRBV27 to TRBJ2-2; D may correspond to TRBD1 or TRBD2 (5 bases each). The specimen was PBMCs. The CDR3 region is CASSTGLGPGELFF. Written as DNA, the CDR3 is TGTGCCAGCAGTACGGGGCTCGGGCCCGGGGAGCTGTTTTTT.